The sequence of this TCR beta chain was determined in a study of T cell responses to AZD1222 COVID-19 vaccine. Study observations and caveats: Donors were mostly white British, more females; clonal diversity possibly underestimated. Reportedly, nearly half the spike-specific TCRs target unmutated variant regions. The peak T cell response came first, and repertoires were sampled only after it.

Data came from immunoSEQ multiplex PCR; TCRdb stores just in-frame clones and leaves some out. Among more than 120,000 clones listed, approximately 89% were seen once. This clone was counted a few times. Its specificity is unknown. V was cut by 1 base and J by 1 base, with 10 bases left in between. This CDR3 region has 15 residues. Germline assignment: CDR1 LGHDT and CDR2 YNNKEL (reference sequence). The clonotype originates from an adult who received the AZD1222 COVID-19 vaccine. V and J are TRBV3-1 (or the pseudogene TRBV3-2) and TRBJ1-1; D might be TRBD1 (5 bases). This specimen was peripheral blood, taken 28 days after the second AZD1222 dose. The CDR3 loop is CASSQAGRGNTEAFF. The CDR3 DNA reads as TGTGCCAGCAGCCAAGCGGGGAGGGGGAACACTGAAGCTTTCTTT.